One T cell receptor (beta chain) is described in this entry. Its binding antigen is unknown. Per-nucleotide qualities are absent, and no much larger clonotype sits a single base away. One collaborating source in Seattle enrolled patients during active infection and followed them longitudinally through the course of disease. Whole blood was collected in K2EDTA tubes by collaborating institutions according to the institutions' own protocols. For TCRbeta analysis, collaborators shipped samples in one of three forms: frozen whole blood, isolated PBMCs, or DNA extracted from either of those sample types. Between the V and J ends, shortened by 7 bases and 6 bases respectively, the junction contains 17 bases. The CDR3 spans 14 residues, from the cysteine through the phenylalanine. The kept DNA is CDR3 alone, 42 bases in frame from the first base. CDR1 ENHRY and CDR2 SYGVKD are derived from the germline V gene.

TCRbeta CDR3 regions were amplified from genomic DNA using the immunoSEQ Assay, a bias-controlled multiplex PCR. Under the source paper's analysis protocol: Nucleated cell counts per sample were estimated from amplification of reference gene primers within the assay. To quantify the absolute abundance of each unique TCRbeta CDR3 rearrangement, sequence reads were collapsed and filtered. Productive Simpson clonality was computed per sample as the square root of Simpson's diversity index over productive rearrangements. TCRdb carries this immuneACCESS record with in-frame sequences only. Its versions omit some clonotypes, under half of them owing to an unresolved V gene in the studies checked, with the rest unexplained. V and J calls and clone size follow that table, whereas D and trimming were derived from the DNA. The sample yields 40,000 or so clones; 80% to 90% were counted once. The ten most abundant clones make up about 1.5% of the sample.

The sample originates from a study of blood T cell repertoires in COVID-19 (dated by TCRdb to 2019 to 2021). Broadly, across the study: Collaborator samples came from the United States, Italy and Spain and covered acute and convalescent phases of COVID-19. The prospective study material was composed of cDNA or gDNA derived from T cells, B-cell-depleted T cells, or PBMCs. Subjects who had been exposed to COVID-19, were actively infected with it, or had recovered from it provided the deeply sampled blood TCRbeta repertoires that made up the dataset. The repertoires were released in a freely available public database intended as a resource for research on the immune response to SARS-CoV-2. Samples were obtained from the ongoing ImmuneRACE study (first 160 participants) and from 1,254 subjects provided by 6 global collaborators. A de-identified subject ID, COVID-19 status, age in years and sex were almost always included in the sample metadata. Where available, HLA class I and class II types were obtained from metadata supplied by the sample provider rather than from assay-based typing. Overall results and qualifications from the work: The quantity of clinical and demographic metadata differed by source and by participant and was supplied without curation.

The sample comprised peripheral blood. Recombination linked TRBV10-3 to TRBJ2-3, and possibly TRBD1, on 7 matching bases. The receptor was derived from a man in his 60s with COVID-19, enrolled during active disease. The base sequence is TGTGCCATCATGGAGGGGGCCCGAACCGATACGCAGTATTTT. The encoded protein is CAIMEGARTDTQYF.